Below, 14 T cell receptor beta chains from the same sample are listed, as sequenced in a study of blood T cells in healthy people across ages. Together with a sample-barcoded 5' primer, a J-beta primer mix was included in a second PCR lasting roughly 6 to 12 cycles. In TCRdb, the 5' RACE reads were re-called with MiXCR into one record per CDR3 protein. The profile shows 850,000 to 1,300,000 distinct CDR3 sequences, 35% to 50% of them singletons. Sequencing was done on a sample of blood. The origin of the receptors is a woman aged 60-70 years in good health.

The CDR3 loop is CASSLRLAGEVQYF. CDR3 DNA: TGTGCCAGCAGCTTGAGACTAGCGGGAGAGGTGCAGTACTTC. V gene TRBV5-6 combines with J gene TRBJ2-7; the match to TRBD2 covers 12 bases. CDR3 length equals 14 residues. The V gene end was trimmed by 1 base and the J gene end by 9 bases; junction bases not matched to a gene: 5. Germline V gives CDR1 SGHDT, CDR2 YYEEEE.

A word on this clonotype: A junction boundary mismatches the germline segment, possibly from a read error. Here the CDR3 DNA reads TGCGCCATTTACGAGCAGTACTTC. Translated, it gives CAIYEQYF. The V and J genes are TRBV6-5 and TRBJ2-7; D unresolved. The CDR3 contains 8 residues. Germline V gene lookup returns CDR1 MNHEY and CDR2 SVGAGI.

The chain uses TRBV5-1 and TRBJ2-3; 7 bases agree with TRBD2. The J segment lost 1 base and the V segment lost 7 bases, leaving 9 bases of the junction unmatched. This CDR3 contains 15 residues. Germline V gene sequence: CDR1 SGHRS, CDR2 YFSETQ. CDR3 sequence: CASRGGSHRTDTQYF. CDR3 in DNA: TGCGCCAGCCGGGGCGGGAGCCATCGCACAGATACGCAGTATTTT.

The V gene is TRBV7-8, the J gene TRBJ1-6; no clear D gene. Germline CDR1 and CDR2: SGHVS and FQNEAQ. V gave up 1 base and J gave up 6 bases, with 10 bases separating them. CDR3 length equals 15 residues. The CDR3 sequence: CASSLGDRPNSPLHF. The CDR3 nucleotides are TGTGCCAGCAGCTTAGGAGATAGGCCTAATTCACCCCTCCACTTT.

V usage is TRBV5-1 and J usage is TRBJ2-5; TRBD2 agrees at 15 bases. Judging by the DNA end, TRBJ2-7 fits better; the J call may be wrong. Germline CDR1 and CDR2: SGHRS and YFSETQ. The CDR3 has 16 residues. CDR3: CASSGGLAGGPLEQYF. The CDR3 DNA reads as TGCGCCAGCAGCGGAGGACTAGCGGGAGGGCCCCTCGAGCAGTACTTC.

This clonotype was detected once. This sequence joins TRBV29-1 and TRBJ2-4; D remains ambiguous. V lost 7 bases to trimming and J lost 1 base, with 5 bases between them. The CDR3 is 11 residues long. Germline V gene lookup returns CDR1 SQVTM and CDR2 ANQGSEA. CDR3 in amino acids: CSGQAKNIQYF. The CDR3 region has the DNA TGCAGCGGCCAGGCCAAAAACATTCAGTACTTC.

CDR3 nucleotide sequence: TGTGCTAGTGGTACAGGACAGTGGTCTTGGTCCCAGCATTTT. It yields the protein CASGTGQWSWSQHF. The genes are TRBV12-5 and TRBJ1-5; maybe TRBD1 (6 bases). CDR1 LGHNT and CDR2 FRNRAP come from the germline V gene. The CDR3 extends over 14 amino acids. With 5 bases removed from V and 11 bases from J, the gap between germline ends came to 19 bases.

J is TRBJ2-1 and V is TRBV30; no reliable D call. Trimming took 0 bases from V and 4 from J, leaving 13 bases between them. The CDR3 consists of 15 residues. Germline CDR1 is GTSNPN and CDR2 is SVGIG (reference sequence). This CDR3 is CAWSVEQTVYNEQFF. CDR3 sequence (DNA): TGTGCCTGGAGTGTCGAACAGACTGTATACAATGAGCAGTTCTTC.

Notes on this clonotype: This could be a read error, since a much larger clone is one nucleotide away. The rearrangement uses TRBV7-9 and TRBJ2-5; D tentatively reads TRBD1 or TRBD2 (5 bases each). The CDR3 covers 15 residues. The V gene lost 3 bases and the J gene lost 11 bases, with 22 bases spanning the gap. CDR1 SEHNR and CDR2 FQNEAQ come from the germline V gene (reference sequence). The CDR3 is CASSFVGVLRNEQYF. CDR3 nucleotides: TGTGCCAGCAGCTTCGTGGGGGTTTTAAGGAATGAGCAGTACTTC.

On this clonotype: Mismatch with germline at one junction end may stem from a read error. This chain joins TRBV10-3 and TRBJ2-1, with 9 bases identical to TRBD1. Germline CDR1 is ENHRY and CDR2 is SYGVKD. The CDR3 runs 16 residues. The CDR3 reads CTISDPSGTGNNEQFF. The CDR3 coding sequence is TGTACCATCAGTGACCCCTCCGGGACAGGGAACAATGAGCAGTTCTTC.

CDR3 nucleotides: TGCAGTGCTAGAGATTCTACTAGCCCCTGGAATGAGCAGTACTTC. Protein: CSARDSTSPWNEQYF. The chain joins TRBV20-1 to TRBJ2-7; a weak D match, TRBD2 (6 bases). CDR3 length equals 15 residues. Germline loops: CDR1 DFQATT, CDR2 SNEGSKA (reference sequence). With 0 bases removed from V and 7 bases from J, the gap between germline ends came to 19 bases.

This chain connects TRBV6-1 to TRBJ1-5; the D gene is possibly TRBD1 (6 bases). Trimming cost V 7 bases and J 9 bases, with 19 bases left between them. The CDR3 covers 14 residues. Germline V gene sequence: CDR1 MNHNS, CDR2 SASEGT. CDR3 region: CASKSWDPRGPQHF. CDR3 bases: TGTGCCAGCAAGAGTTGGGACCCCAGGGGGCCCCAGCATTTT.

The genes are TRBV5-8 and TRBJ2-4, with D perhaps matching TRBD1 (5 bases). The assigned J gene may be wrong: the sequence end matches TRBJ2-5 better. The CDR3 is 14 amino acids. Germline V gene data show CDR1 as SGHTS and CDR2 as YDEGEE. CDR3 loop: CASSLARQRKTQYF. DNA of the CDR3: TGTGCCAGCAGCTTGGCTCGACAGAGAAAGACCCAGTACTTC.

The sample holds a few counts of this clonotype. The chain is built from TRBV7-9 and TRBJ1-2; D gene ambiguous. The CDR3 runs to 12 residues. V was shortened by 0 bases and J by 8 bases, with 7 bases between the two germline ends. Germline V gene data show CDR1 as SEHNR and CDR2 as FQNEAQ (reference sequence). The CDR3 here is CASSLAGWGYTF. The CDR3 DNA sequence: TGTGCCAGCAGCTTAGCCGGCTGGGGCTACACCTTC.